These T cell receptor beta chains were read from a single sample in a study of blood T cell dynamics during melanoma immunotherapy. The assay was immunoSEQ multiplex PCR, and TCRdb's table has in-frame clones only and misses some. Found here are 13,000 or so clones, around 89% of them singletons; the top ten hold approximately 4.1%. The source was blood, collected from a patient treated with checkpoint blockade. Source of these receptors: a human donor with melanoma. Each CDR3 is given with its conserved first and last residue. Fields, in order: clone size, J gene, V gene, D gene, CDR3 protein, CDR3 DNA. A D gene is named only where the DNA matches it firmly. Size tells how often a clone was seen (once, few, many) or the class of an expanded clone, and some rows leave it out.

clone size: .; J gene: TRBJ2-3; V gene: TRBV2; D gene: TRBD2; CDR3 protein: CASSPGRGAADTQYF; CDR3 DNA: TGTGCCAGCAGTCCTGGGCGGGGGGCCGCAGATACGCAGTATTTT
clone size: .; J gene: TRBJ1-5; V gene: TRBV19; D gene: .; CDR3 protein: CASSLGSMGNQPQHF; CDR3 DNA: TGTGCCAGTAGTCTCGGATCCATGGGCAATCAGCCCCAGCATTTT
clone size: .; J gene: TRBJ2-5; V gene: TRBV19; D gene: .; CDR3 protein: CASSPPRGTQETQYF; CDR3 DNA: TGTGCCAGTAGTCCCCCTCGAGGAACCCAAGAGACCCAGTACTTC
clone size: .; J gene: TRBJ2-1; V gene: TRBV30; D gene: .; CDR3 protein: CAWSGSAGRVNEQFF; CDR3 DNA: TGTGCCTGGAGTGGGTCCGCGGGAAGGGTCAATGAGCAGTTCTTC
clone size: .; J gene: TRBJ2-7; V gene: TRBV28; D gene: TRBD2; CDR3 protein: CASCSPGLVSYEQYF; CDR3 DNA: TGTGCCAGCTGTTCCCCGGGACTAGTATCGTACGAGCAGTACTTC
clone size: .; J gene: TRBJ2-5; V gene: TRBV15; D gene: .; CDR3 protein: CATSRVGGLMETQYF; CDR3 DNA: TGTGCCACCAGCAGAGTCGGGGGTCTGATGGAGACCCAGTACTTC
clone size: .; J gene: TRBJ1-5; V gene: TRBV27; D gene: .; CDR3 protein: CASRGHQSNQPQHF; CDR3 DNA: TGTGCCAGCAGGGGACATCAAAGCAATCAGCCCCAGCATTTT
clone size: .; J gene: TRBJ1-2; V gene: TRBV27; D gene: .; CDR3 protein: CASSLDGPNYGYTF; CDR3 DNA: TGTGCCAGCAGTTTAGACGGCCCTAACTATGGCTACACCTTC
clone size: .; J gene: TRBJ2-2; V gene: TRBV10-3; D gene: .; CDR3 protein: CAISESDYRNTGELFF; CDR3 DNA: TGTGCCATCAGTGAGTCGGACTACCGGAACACCGGGGAGCTGTTTTTT
clone size: .; J gene: TRBJ1-1; V gene: TRBV2; D gene: .; CDR3 protein: CASLSGNTEAFF; CDR3 DNA: TGTGCCAGCCTATCCGGGAACACTGAAGCTTTCTTT
clone size: .; J gene: TRBJ2-7; V gene: TRBV19; D gene: .; CDR3 protein: CASSIDLARAGEQYF; CDR3 DNA: TGTGCCAGTAGTATAGATCTCGCCCGGGCAGGCGAGCAGTACTTC
clone size: .; J gene: TRBJ1-6; V gene: TRBV30; D gene: .; CDR3 protein: CAWSVPGKGSPLHF; CDR3 DNA: TGTGCCTGGAGTGTACCTGGGAAAGGGTCACCCCTCCACTTT
clone size: .; J gene: TRBJ2-5; V gene: TRBV7-2; D gene: TRBD2; CDR3 protein: CASSWTSGGAETQYF; CDR3 DNA: TGTGCCAGCAGCTGGACTAGCGGGGGGGCGGAGACCCAGTACTTC
clone size: .; J gene: TRBJ1-1; V gene: TRBV6-5; D gene: .; CDR3 protein: CASSSAQADTEAFF; CDR3 DNA: TGTGCCAGCAGTTCCGCCCAGGCAGACACTGAAGCTTTCTTT
clone size: .; J gene: TRBJ2-3; V gene: TRBV9; D gene: .; CDR3 protein: CASSVTGDTQYF; CDR3 DNA: TGTGCCAGCAGCGTTACTGGAGATACGCAGTATTTT
clone size: .; J gene: TRBJ2-7; V gene: TRBV4-1; D gene: TRBD1; CDR3 protein: CASSQAGTVTYEQYF; CDR3 DNA: TGCGCCAGCAGCCAAGCCGGGACAGTCACCTACGAGCAGTACTTC
clone size: .; J gene: TRBJ1-3; V gene: TRBV6-4; D gene: .; CDR3 protein: CARVGLKDTIYF; CDR3 DNA: TGTGCCAGAGTGGGATTAAAGGACACCATATATTTT
clone size: few; J gene: TRBJ1-1; V gene: TRBV7-9; D gene: TRBD1; CDR3 protein: CASSPDTGTVAFF; CDR3 DNA: TGTGCCAGCAGTCCTGATACCGGGACAGTAGCTTTCTTT
clone size: .; J gene: TRBJ2-2; V gene: TRBV27; D gene: .; CDR3 protein: CASSFGHINTGELFF; CDR3 DNA: TGTGCCAGCAGTTTTGGACACATAAACACCGGGGAGCTGTTTTTT
clone size: .; J gene: TRBJ1-5; V gene: TRBV5-1; D gene: .; CDR3 protein: CASSLGQHSNQPQHF; CDR3 DNA: TGCGCCAGCAGCTTGGGGCAGCATAGCAATCAGCCCCAGCATTTT
clone size: .; J gene: TRBJ1-5; V gene: TRBV7-8; D gene: .; CDR3 protein: CASSNLRTASNQPQHF; CDR3 DNA: TGTGCCAGCAGTAATTTACGGACGGCTAGCAATCAGCCCCAGCATTTT
clone size: .; J gene: TRBJ2-7; V gene: TRBV11-3; D gene: TRBD1; CDR3 protein: CASSPRTGEQYF; CDR3 DNA: TGTGCCAGCAGCCCGAGGACAGGCGAGCAGTACTTC
clone size: .; J gene: TRBJ2-3; V gene: TRBV2; D gene: .; CDR3 protein: CASSERDMAKDSTDTQYF; CDR3 DNA: TGTGCCAGCAGTGAAAGGGACATGGCTAAGGACAGCACAGATACGCAGTATTTT
clone size: .; J gene: TRBJ1-2; V gene: TRBV7-9; D gene: .; CDR3 protein: CASSLGPGGGGYTF; CDR3 DNA: TGTGCCAGCAGCTTAGGTCCAGGCGGTGGTGGCTACACCTTC
clone size: .; J gene: TRBJ2-7; V gene: TRBV19; D gene: TRBD2; CDR3 protein: CASSRLAGTYEQYF; CDR3 DNA: TGTGCCAGTAGTAGACTAGCGGGGACCTACGAGCAGTACTTC
clone size: .; J gene: TRBJ2-1; V gene: TRBV6-1; D gene: .; CDR3 protein: CANGRLGNEQFF; CDR3 DNA: TGTGCCAATGGGAGGTTAGGCAATGAGCAGTTCTTC
clone size: medium-sized; J gene: TRBJ2-7; V gene: TRBV10-3; D gene: .; CDR3 protein: CAISESRGYEQYF; CDR3 DNA: TGTGCCATCAGTGAGTCGAGAGGGTACGAGCAGTACTTC
clone size: .; J gene: TRBJ2-7; V gene: TRBV21-1; D gene: .; CDR3 protein: CASTGGEQYF; CDR3 DNA: TGTGCCAGCACAGGGGGCGAGCAGTACTTC
clone size: few; J gene: TRBJ1-6; V gene: TRBV5-1; D gene: .; CDR3 protein: CASSPGTGTSNSPLHF; CDR3 DNA: TGCGCCAGCAGCCCAGGGACGGGTACTTCTAATTCACCCCTCCACTTT
clone size: .; J gene: TRBJ2-7; V gene: TRBV7-9; D gene: .; CDR3 protein: CASSSPGSAYEQYF; CDR3 DNA: TGTGCCAGCAGCTCACCCGGGAGTGCCTACGAGCAGTACTTC
clone size: few; J gene: TRBJ2-4; V gene: TRBV7-9; D gene: .; CDR3 protein: CASSSSSTGNIQYF; CDR3 DNA: TGTGCCAGCAGCTCAAGTTCTACGGGGAACATTCAGTACTTC
clone size: .; J gene: TRBJ2-7; V gene: TRBV18; D gene: .; CDR3 protein: CASSPPSTAAYEQYF; CDR3 DNA: TGTGCCAGCTCACCACCGTCGACAGCCGCCTACGAGCAGTACTTC
clone size: .; J gene: TRBJ1-2; V gene: TRBV7-9; D gene: TRBD1; CDR3 protein: CASRKTGLAYGYTF; CDR3 DNA: TGTGCCAGCAGAAAGACAGGGCTGGCGTATGGCTACACCTTC
clone size: .; J gene: TRBJ2-7; V gene: TRBV7-2; D gene: .; CDR3 protein: CASSSGTGIGEQYF; CDR3 DNA: TGTGCCAGCAGCAGCGGCACAGGGATCGGCGAGCAGTACTTC
clone size: .; J gene: TRBJ2-5; V gene: TRBV5-6; D gene: TRBD1; CDR3 protein: CASSPDRGLQETQYF; CDR3 DNA: TGTGCCAGCAGTCCGGACAGGGGACTTCAAGAGACCCAGTACTTC
clone size: .; J gene: TRBJ2-1; V gene: TRBV19; D gene: TRBD2; CDR3 protein: CASSGLAGWGSYNEQFF; CDR3 DNA: TGTGCCAGTAGCGGACTAGCGGGATGGGGCTCCTACAATGAGCAGTTCTTC
clone size: .; J gene: TRBJ2-1; V gene: TRBV11-2; D gene: .; CDR3 protein: CASSLRGGAAALEQFF; CDR3 DNA: TGTGCCAGCAGCCTTAGGGGCGGTGCGGCGGCTCTTGAGCAGTTCTTC
clone size: .; J gene: TRBJ2-5; V gene: TRBV7-7; D gene: .; CDR3 protein: CASSPGLKETQYF; CDR3 DNA: TGTGCCAGCAGCCCCGGACTGAAAGAGACCCAGTACTTC
clone size: .; J gene: TRBJ2-7; V gene: TRBV5-4; D gene: .; CDR3 protein: CASSRQDWGYEQYF; CDR3 DNA: TGTGCCAGCAGCAGACAGGATTGGGGCTACGAGCAGTACTTC
clone size: .; J gene: TRBJ1-3; V gene: TRBV4-1; D gene: .; CDR3 protein: CASSRDPFEPANTRSGNTIYF; CDR3 DNA: TGCGCCAGCAGCCGCGACCCCTTCGAGCCAGCGAACACCCGCTCTGGAAACACCATATATTTT
clone size: .; J gene: TRBJ1-4; V gene: TRBV9; D gene: .; CDR3 protein: CASSVSRGTGEKLFF; CDR3 DNA: TGTGCCAGCAGCGTATCTAGGGGCACTGGTGAAAAACTGTTTTTT
clone size: .; J gene: TRBJ2-3; V gene: TRBV9; D gene: .; CDR3 protein: CASSSWDKSTDTQYF; CDR3 DNA: TGTGCCAGCAGCTCCTGGGACAAGAGCACAGATACGCAGTATTTT
clone size: .; J gene: TRBJ2-5; V gene: TRBV10-3; D gene: TRBD2; CDR3 protein: CAISESVAGGPKTQYF; CDR3 DNA: TGTGCCATCAGTGAGTCGGTAGCGGGAGGGCCGAAGACCCAGTACTTC
clone size: .; J gene: TRBJ2-2; V gene: TRBV18; D gene: .; CDR3 protein: CASSPPRSTGELFF; CDR3 DNA: TGTGCCAGCTCACCACCGCGCAGCACCGGGGAGCTGTTTTTT
clone size: .; J gene: TRBJ1-3; V gene: TRBV7-8; D gene: TRBD1; CDR3 protein: CASSSYRTGSGNTIYF; CDR3 DNA: TGTGCCAGCAGCTCCTATCGGACAGGCTCTGGAAACACCATATATTTT
clone size: .; J gene: TRBJ1-5; V gene: TRBV6-1; D gene: .; CDR3 protein: CASSELGRQPQHF; CDR3 DNA: TGTGCCAGCAGTGAATTGGGCCGCCAGCCCCAGCATTTT
clone size: .; J gene: TRBJ2-7; V gene: TRBV6-1; D gene: TRBD2; CDR3 protein: CASSATSGSTDEQYF; CDR3 DNA: TGTGCCAGCAGTGCGACTAGCGGGAGTACAGACGAGCAGTACTTC
clone size: .; J gene: TRBJ1-4; V gene: TRBV6-6; D gene: .; CDR3 protein: CASSYSAATNEKLFF; CDR3 DNA: TGTGCCAGCAGTTATTCGGCTGCAACTAATGAAAAACTGTTTTTT
clone size: .; J gene: TRBJ1-6; V gene: TRBV7-8; D gene: TRBD1; CDR3 protein: CASSLGDRVTPLHF; CDR3 DNA: TGTGCCAGCAGCCTAGGGGACAGGGTAACACCCCTCCACTTT
clone size: .; J gene: TRBJ2-6; V gene: TRBV7-2; D gene: .; CDR3 protein: CASSLAGANVLTF; CDR3 DNA: TGTGCCAGCAGCTTAGCCGGGGCCAACGTCCTGACTTTC
clone size: .; J gene: TRBJ2-1; V gene: TRBV4-2; D gene: TRBD1; CDR3 protein: CASSQPQGDNEQFF; CDR3 DNA: TGTGCCAGCAGCCAACCTCAGGGGGACAATGAGCAGTTCTTC